A single sample gave rise to the 6 T cell receptor beta chains below, sequenced in a study of beta chain features in type 1 diabetes. General study points: Among all four CD4+ subsets, Type 1 diabetes patients had TCRB CDR3s that were moderately but significantly shorter.

As every portion of the isolated RNA was reverse transcribed, the sequencing read expressed TCRB transcripts. Data came from immunoSEQ multiplex PCR; TCRdb stores just in-frame clones and leaves some out. Of 300,000 to 400,000 clones in the sample, roughly 12% are singletons; the top ten hold roughly 0.015%. Their antigen targets remain unknown. Sequencing was carried out using naive CD4+ T cells from blood. The source is a woman between 18 and 29 years old with type 1 diabetes.

This clone has more than one count but fewer than ten. The chain uses TRBV12-5 and TRBJ2-1; the D gene is possibly TRBD1 (6 bases). Deletions cut 6 bases from V and 4 bases from J, with 16 bases between. CDR3 length equals 15 residues. From germline, CDR1 is LGHNT and CDR2 FRNRAP. This CDR3 reads CASGPPGARYNEQFF. The CDR3 DNA is TGTGCTAGTGGCCCGCCAGGGGCACGATACAATGAGCAGTTCTTC.

The V call is TRBV7-9, the J call TRBJ2-7; TRBD1 matches at 12 bases. With 5 bases clipped from V and 7 bases from J, the junction kept 9 bases outside the gene matches. The germline V gene has CDR1 SEHNR and CDR2 FQNEAQ (reference sequence). The CDR3 extends over 15 amino acids. The CDR3 DNA reads TGTGCCAGCAGCCCAGGGGGACAGGGGGCGCGGGAGCAGTACGTC. Its translation: CASSPGGQGAREQYV.

The CDR3 region is CASSRSRGRGETQYF. Here the CDR3 DNA reads TGTGCCAGCAGTAGGAGCAGGGGGCGAGGGGAGACCCAGTACTTC. V usage is TRBV6-5 and J usage is TRBJ2-5; TRBD1 matches 8 bases. V shed 5 bases and J 5 bases; nucleotides not matched to a gene: 10. CDR3 length: 15 amino acids. Per the germline V gene, CDR1 is MNHEY and CDR2 is SVGAGI.

This chain joins TRBV5-1 and TRBJ1-1, with D possibly being TRBD1 (5 bases). The CDR3 covers 13 residues. Germline CDR1 reads SGHRS; CDR2 reads YFSETQ. The V end was cut by 4 bases, the J end by 1 base, with 8 bases between. CDR3 residues: CASSMTENTEAFF. CDR3 DNA sequence: TGCGCCAGCAGCATGACAGAGAACACTGAAGCTTTCTTT.

The genes are TRBV14 and TRBJ1-1; D possibly corresponds to TRBD1 (5 bases). Trimming removed 3 bases from V and 7 bases from J, with 12 bases in between. Germline-derived CDR1 and CDR2 are SGHDN and FVKESK. CDR3 length: 13 amino acids. CDR3 nucleotide sequence: TGTGCCAGCAGCCACCCAGACAGCCTTGAAGCTTTCTTT. Translating gives CASSHPDSLEAFF.

This clone was detected a few times. The J gene is TRBJ2-1, the V gene TRBV6-6, with 11 bases aligning to TRBD1. The CDR3 sequence is 15 residues long. Germline values: CDR1 MNHNY, CDR2 SVGAGI (reference sequence). The V gene end was trimmed by 6 bases and the J gene end by 4 bases; junction bases not matched to a gene: 5. The DNA for the CDR3 is TGTGCCAGCAGAAGGGACAGGGGGGATTACAATGAGCAGTTCTTC. Translated: CASRRDRGDYNEQFF.